This section outlines one T cell receptor beta chain sequence together with its context. These data belong to a study of blood T cell repertoires in COVID-19. Across the whole study: COVID-19 samples from acute and convalescent phases originated in the United States, Italy and Spain. T cells, B-cell-depleted T cells, or PBMCs provided the cDNA or gDNA that served as material.

Authors' analysis steps: Estimated nucleated cell counts came from reference gene primer amplification. Measured with immunoSEQ multiplex PCR; TCRdb has only the in-frame clones, and not every one. D and trimming come from the DNA, and the V and J calls and clone size come from that table. Found here are about 90,000 clones, approximately 88% of them singletons; the top ten hold roughly 2.5%. J gave up 7 bases and V 8 bases, and 6 bases lay outside the gene matches. CDR3 length equals 13 residues. CDR1 and CDR2 from the germline V gene are MNHNY and SVGAGI (reference sequence). The Seattle site enrolled patients during active infection and followed them longitudinally.

The specimen was peripheral blood. This chain uses TRBV6-6 with TRBJ1-5; 9 bases map to TRBD1. The receptor's source is a man aged 50 to 60 with COVID-19, enrolled during active disease. CDR3 DNA: TGTGCCAGCCAACGACAGGGGGGACAGCCCCAGCATTTT. As protein: CASQRQGGQPQHF.